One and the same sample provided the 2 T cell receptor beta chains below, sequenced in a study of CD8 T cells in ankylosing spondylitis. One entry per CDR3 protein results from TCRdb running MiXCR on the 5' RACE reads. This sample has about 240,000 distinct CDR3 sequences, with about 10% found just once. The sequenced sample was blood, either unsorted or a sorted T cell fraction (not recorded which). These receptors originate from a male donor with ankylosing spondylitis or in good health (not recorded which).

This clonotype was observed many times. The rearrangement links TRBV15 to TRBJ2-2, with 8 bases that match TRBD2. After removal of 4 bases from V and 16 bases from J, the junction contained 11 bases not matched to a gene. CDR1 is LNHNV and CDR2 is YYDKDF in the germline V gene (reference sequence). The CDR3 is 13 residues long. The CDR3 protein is CATSISGTRDPFF. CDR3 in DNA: TGTGCCACCAGCATCTCCGGGACTAGGGATCCGTTTTTT.

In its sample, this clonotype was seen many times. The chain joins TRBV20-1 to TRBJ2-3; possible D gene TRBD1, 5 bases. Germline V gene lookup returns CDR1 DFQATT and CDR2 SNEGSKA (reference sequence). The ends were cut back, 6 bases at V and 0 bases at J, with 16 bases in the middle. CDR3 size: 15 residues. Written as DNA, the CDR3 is TGCAGTGCCAGGGCGCGGAGACAAAGCACAGATACGCAGTATTTT. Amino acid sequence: CSARARRQSTDTQYF.